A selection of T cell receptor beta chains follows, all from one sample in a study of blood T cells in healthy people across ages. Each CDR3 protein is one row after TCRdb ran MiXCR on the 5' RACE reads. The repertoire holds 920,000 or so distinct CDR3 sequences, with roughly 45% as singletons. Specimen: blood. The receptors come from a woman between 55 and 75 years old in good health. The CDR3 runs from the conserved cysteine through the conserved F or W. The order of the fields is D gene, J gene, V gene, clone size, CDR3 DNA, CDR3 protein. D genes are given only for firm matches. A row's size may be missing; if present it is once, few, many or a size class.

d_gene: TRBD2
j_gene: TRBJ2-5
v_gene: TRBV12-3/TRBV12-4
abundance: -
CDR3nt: TGTGCCGGCAGTTTGGCTATAGCGGGAAACAATGAGCAGTACTTC
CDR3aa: CAGSLAIAGNNEQYF

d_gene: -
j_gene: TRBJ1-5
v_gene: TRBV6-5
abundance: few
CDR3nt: TGTGCCACTAAAAAGGGAGAAAATCAGCCCCAGCATTTT
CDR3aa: CATKKGENQPQHF

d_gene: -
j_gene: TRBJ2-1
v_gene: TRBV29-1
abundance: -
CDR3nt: TGCAGCGTTGAGGGAGCGGCGGGACCTAGCTACAATGAGCAGTTCTTC
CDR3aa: CSVEGAAGPSYNEQFF

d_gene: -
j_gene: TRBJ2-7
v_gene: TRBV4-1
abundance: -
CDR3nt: TGCGCCAGCAGCCAAGTCGAACAGGTCGGCGAGCAGTACTTC
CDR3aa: CASSQVEQVGEQYF

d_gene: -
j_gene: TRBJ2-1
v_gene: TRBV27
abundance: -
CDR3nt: TGTGCCACCCTTTTCGGGAGTGAGCAGTTCTTC
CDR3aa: CATLFGSEQFF

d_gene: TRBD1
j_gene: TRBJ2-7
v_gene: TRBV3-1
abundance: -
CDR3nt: TGTGCCAGCAGCCAAGTGTTCCGGGACAGGGAGGACGAGCGGTACTTC
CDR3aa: CASSQVFRDREDERYF

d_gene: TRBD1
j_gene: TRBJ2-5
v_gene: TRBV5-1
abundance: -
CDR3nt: TGCGCCAGCAGCTTACTCCGGGACAGGGGTGATGGAGAGACCCAGTACTTC
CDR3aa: CASSLLRDRGDGETQYF

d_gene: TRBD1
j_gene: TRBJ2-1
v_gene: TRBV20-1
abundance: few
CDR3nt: TGCAGTGTTACACGACAGGGAATTTACAATGAGCAGTTCTTC
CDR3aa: CSVTRQGIYNEQFF

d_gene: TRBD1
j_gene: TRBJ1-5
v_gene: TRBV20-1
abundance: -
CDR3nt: TGCAGTGCTAGTGCCGGACAGGTCAATCAGCCCCAGCATTTT
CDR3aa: CSASAGQVNQPQHF

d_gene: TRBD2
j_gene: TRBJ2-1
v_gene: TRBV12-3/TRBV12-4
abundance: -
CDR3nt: TGTGCCAGCAACCTTAGCGGGAATCAAGAGACCCAGTTCTTC
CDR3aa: CASNLSGNQETQFF

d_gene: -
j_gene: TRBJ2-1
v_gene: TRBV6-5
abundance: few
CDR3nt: TGTGCCAGCAGTTACGCCAGCGGCAATGAGCAGTTCTTC
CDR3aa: CASSYASGNEQFF

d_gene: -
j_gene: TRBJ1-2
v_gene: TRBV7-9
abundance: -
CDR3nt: TGTGCCAGCAGCTTAGCGGCTTCCGGCGGGTATGGCTACACCTTC
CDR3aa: CASSLAASGGYGYTF

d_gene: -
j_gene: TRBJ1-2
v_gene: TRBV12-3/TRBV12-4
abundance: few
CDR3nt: TGTGCCAGCAGTTTAGACCCCTCGTACATTGGCTACACCTTC
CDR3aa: CASSLDPSYIGYTF

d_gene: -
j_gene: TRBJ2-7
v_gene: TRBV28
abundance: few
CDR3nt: TGTGCCAGCAGTTTAGGAAGTGGCGGGCAGTACTTC
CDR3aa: CASSLGSGGQYF

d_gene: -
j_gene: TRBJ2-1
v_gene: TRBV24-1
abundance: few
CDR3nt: TGTGCCACCAGTGGAGACAGCCACAATGAGCAGTTCTTC
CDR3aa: CATSGDSHNEQFF

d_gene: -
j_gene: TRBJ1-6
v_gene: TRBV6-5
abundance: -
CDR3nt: TGTGCCAGCAGTTCCACTCTCTTTGGAGGGGGGTTTCGCAGTTCACCCCTCCACTTT
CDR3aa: CASSSTLFGGGFRSSPLHF

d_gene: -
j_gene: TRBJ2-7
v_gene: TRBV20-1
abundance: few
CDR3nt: TGCAGTGCTAGAGGTCCAATACCTCCCTACGAGCAGTACTTC
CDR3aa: CSARGPIPPYEQYF

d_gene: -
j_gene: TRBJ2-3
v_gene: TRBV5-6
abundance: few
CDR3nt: TGTGCCAGCAGCCTAGGACGTTCTAGGGCAGATACGCAGTATTTT
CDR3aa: CASSLGRSRADTQYF

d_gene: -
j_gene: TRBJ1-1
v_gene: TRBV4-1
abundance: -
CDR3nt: TGCGCCAGCAGCCAAGTTCATGGGGCTGAAGCTTTCTTT
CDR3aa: CASSQVHGAEAFF

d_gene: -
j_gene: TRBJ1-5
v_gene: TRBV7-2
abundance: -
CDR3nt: TGTGCCAGCAGCTTATTTGGGATAGGAGGCAATCAGCCCCAGCATTTT
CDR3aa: CASSLFGIGGNQPQHF

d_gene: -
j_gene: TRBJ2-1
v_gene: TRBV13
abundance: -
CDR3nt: TGTGCCAGCAGGGGGGGCGGGAGTGTCTACAATGAGCAGTTCTTC
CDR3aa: CASRGGGSVYNEQFF

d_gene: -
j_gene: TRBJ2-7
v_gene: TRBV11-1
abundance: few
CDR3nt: TGTGCCAGCAGCGGACGAGACGAGCAGTACTTC
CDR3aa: CASSGRDEQYF

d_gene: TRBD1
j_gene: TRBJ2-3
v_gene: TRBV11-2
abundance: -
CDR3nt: TGTGCCAGCAGCTTTCAGGGACAGCACACAGATACGCAGTATTTT
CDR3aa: CASSFQGQHTDTQYF

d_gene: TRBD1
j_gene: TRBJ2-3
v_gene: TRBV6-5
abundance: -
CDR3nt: TGTGCCAGCGGACAGGGTACAACAGATACGCAGTATTTT
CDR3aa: CASGQGTTDTQYF

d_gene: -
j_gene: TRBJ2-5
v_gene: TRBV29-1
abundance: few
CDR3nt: TGCAGCGTTGCATCCCAGGGCTCGGGGGAGACCCAGTACTTC
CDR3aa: CSVASQGSGETQYF

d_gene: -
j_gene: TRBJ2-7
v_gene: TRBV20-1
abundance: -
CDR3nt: TGCGCCGGAACCGCCTGGGGCCCGGGGTTGAACGAGCAGTACTTC
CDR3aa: CAGTAWGPGLNEQYF

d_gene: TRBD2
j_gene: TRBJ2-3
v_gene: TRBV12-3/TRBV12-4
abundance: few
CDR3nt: TGTGCCAGCAGTTTAGCCACACTAGCGGGAGTCGTTACAGATACGCAGTATTTT
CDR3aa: CASSLATLAGVVTDTQYF

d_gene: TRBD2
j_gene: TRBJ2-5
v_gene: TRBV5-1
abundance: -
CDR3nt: TGCGCCAGCAGCTTGGTAGCGGGAGGTGGAGAGACCCAGTACTTC
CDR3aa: CASSLVAGGGETQYF

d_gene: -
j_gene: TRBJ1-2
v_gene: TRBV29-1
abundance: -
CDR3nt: TGCAGCGTTGAAAACGGAGTGCACTACACCTTC
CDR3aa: CSVENGVHYTF

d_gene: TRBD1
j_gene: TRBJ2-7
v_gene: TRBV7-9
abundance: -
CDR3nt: TGTGCCAGCAGCCGCGGGACAGGGGGTGTAGATGAGCAGTACTTC
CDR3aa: CASSRGTGGVDEQYF

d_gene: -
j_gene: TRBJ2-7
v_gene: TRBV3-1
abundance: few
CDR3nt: TGTGCCAGCAGTCTTGCGGCGGTGGGACTCTACGAGCAGTACTTC
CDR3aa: CASSLAAVGLYEQYF

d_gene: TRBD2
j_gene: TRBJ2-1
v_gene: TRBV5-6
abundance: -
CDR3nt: TGTGCCAGCAGCGTAGGGACTAGCGGGATTAATGAGCAGTTCTTC
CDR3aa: CASSVGTSGINEQFF

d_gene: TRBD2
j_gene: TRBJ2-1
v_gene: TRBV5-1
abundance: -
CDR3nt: TGCGCCAGCAGCGAACGACTAGCGGGAGACAATGAGCAGTTCTTC
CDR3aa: CASSERLAGDNEQFF

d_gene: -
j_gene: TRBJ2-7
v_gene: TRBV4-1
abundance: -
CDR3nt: TGCGCCAGCAGCCATGCTGGGGAGCTAGCTTCCTACGAGCAGTACTTC
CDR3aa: CASSHAGELASYEQYF

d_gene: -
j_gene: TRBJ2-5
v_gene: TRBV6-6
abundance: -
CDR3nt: TGTGCCAGCACCAGGACCCAAGAGACCCAGTACTTC
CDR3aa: CASTRTQETQYF

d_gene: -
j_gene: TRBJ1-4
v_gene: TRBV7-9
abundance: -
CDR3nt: TGTGCCAGCAGCCGCGGGACACTCGAGACCTATGAAAAACTGTTTTTT
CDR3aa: CASSRGTLETYEKLFF

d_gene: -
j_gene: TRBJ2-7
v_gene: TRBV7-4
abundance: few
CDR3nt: TGTGCCAGCAGTCCAAGGACAGCCGCCTACGAGCAGTACTTC
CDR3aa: CASSPRTAAYEQYF

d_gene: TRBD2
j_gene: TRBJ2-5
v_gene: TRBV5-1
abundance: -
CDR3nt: TGCGCCAGCGCTCGGAGCGGGGGGTACCAAGAGACCCAGTACTTC
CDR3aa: CASARSGGYQETQYF

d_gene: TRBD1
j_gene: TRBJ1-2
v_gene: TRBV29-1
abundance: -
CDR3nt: TGCAGCGTTCAGGGGGGGGGCGGCCGACCCTTTAACTATGGCTACACCTTC
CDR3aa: CSVQGGGGRPFNYGYTF

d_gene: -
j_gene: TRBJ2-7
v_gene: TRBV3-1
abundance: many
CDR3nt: TGTGCCAGCAGCCAAGATTTAGGCTACGAGCAGTACTTC
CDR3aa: CASSQDLGYEQYF

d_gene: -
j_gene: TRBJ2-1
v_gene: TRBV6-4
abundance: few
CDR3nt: TGTGCCAGCAGTCTCACCTTACAGGCCACCCAGTTCTTC
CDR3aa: CASSLTLQATQFF

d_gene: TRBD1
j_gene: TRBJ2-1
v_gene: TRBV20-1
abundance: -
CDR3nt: TGCAGTGCTACAGGGGGACAGGGGTGGAATGAGCAGTTCTTC
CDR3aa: CSATGGQGWNEQFF

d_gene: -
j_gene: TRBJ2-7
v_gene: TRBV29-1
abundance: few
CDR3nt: TGCAGCGTCACTACGGACAAGTATCCCTACGAGCAGTACTTC
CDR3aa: CSVTTDKYPYEQYF

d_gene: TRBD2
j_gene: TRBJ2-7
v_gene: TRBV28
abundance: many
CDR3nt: TGTGCCAGCAGCTCTAGCGGTCCCTACGAGCAGTACTTC
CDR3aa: CASSSSGPYEQYF

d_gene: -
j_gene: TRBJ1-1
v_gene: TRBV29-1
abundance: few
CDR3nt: TGCAGCGTTGGTACGAACACTGAAGCTTTCTTT
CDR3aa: CSVGTNTEAFF

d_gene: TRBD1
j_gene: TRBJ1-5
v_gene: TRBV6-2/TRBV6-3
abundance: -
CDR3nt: TGTGCCAGCAGTTACTCGGGACAGGGGGTGCAGCATTTT
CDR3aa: CASSYSGQGVQHF

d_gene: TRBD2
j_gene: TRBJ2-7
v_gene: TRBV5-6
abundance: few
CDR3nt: TGTGCCAGCAGCGAAGAGGCGGGAGGGGTGGCCTACGAGCAGTACTTC
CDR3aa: CASSEEAGGVAYEQYF

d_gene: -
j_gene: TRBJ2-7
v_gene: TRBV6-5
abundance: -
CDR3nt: TGTGCCAGCAGTTACGGCCCAGGGGGGCTCGAGCAGTACTTC
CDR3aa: CASSYGPGGLEQYF